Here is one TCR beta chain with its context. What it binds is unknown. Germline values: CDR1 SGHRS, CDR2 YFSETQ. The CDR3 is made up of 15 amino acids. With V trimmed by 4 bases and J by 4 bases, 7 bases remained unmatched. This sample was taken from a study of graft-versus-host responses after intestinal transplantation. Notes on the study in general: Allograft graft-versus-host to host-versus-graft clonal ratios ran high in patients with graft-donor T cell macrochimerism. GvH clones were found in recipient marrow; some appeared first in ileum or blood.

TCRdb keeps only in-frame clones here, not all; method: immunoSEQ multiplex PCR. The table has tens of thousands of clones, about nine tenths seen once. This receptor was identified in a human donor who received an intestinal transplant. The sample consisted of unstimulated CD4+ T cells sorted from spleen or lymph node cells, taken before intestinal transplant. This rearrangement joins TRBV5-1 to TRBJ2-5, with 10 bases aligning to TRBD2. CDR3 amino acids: CASSKLAGRPETQYF. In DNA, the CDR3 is TGCGCCAGCAGCAAACTAGCGGGGAGGCCAGAGACCCAGTACTTC.